This is a list of T cell receptor beta chains from one sample in a study of blood T cell repertoires in COVID-19. Clones were sequenced by immunoSEQ multiplex PCR, and TCRdb holds only the in-frame ones, with some missing. The sample records 90,000 to 110,000 clones, roughly 88% being singletons. Input material: peripheral blood. The receptors were gathered from an elderly woman with active or convalescent COVID-19. Both conserved end residues are part of each CDR3. Fields, in order: D gene, V gene, clone size, J gene, CDR3 protein, CDR3 DNA. D genes are given only for firm matches. Some rows mark clone size as missing; the rest say once, few, many or name a class of expanded clone.

.	TRBV10-2	.	TRBJ1-1	CASRAPGDSAFF	TGCGCCAGCAGGGCCCCAGGGGATTCCGCTTTCTTT
.	TRBV19	.	TRBJ1-1	CASSPTRGTEAFF	TGTGCCAGTAGTCCAACTCGGGGCACTGAAGCTTTCTTT
.	TRBV2	.	TRBJ2-5	CASSEAAETQYF	TGTGCCAGCAGTGAAGCGGCAGAGACCCAGTACTTC
TRBD1	TRBV11-2	.	TRBJ2-7	CASSPEGQGGHEQYF	TGTGCCAGCAGCCCGGAGGGACAGGGTGGCCACGAGCAGTACTTC
.	TRBV28	.	TRBJ2-3	CASSSGGSRYTQYF	TGTGCCAGCAGTTCCGGAGGATCGAGATATACGCAGTATTTT
TRBD1	TRBV5-1	.	TRBJ1-4	CASSLQGPNEKLFF	TGCGCCAGCAGCTTACAGGGGCCTAATGAAAAACTGTTTTTT
.	TRBV28	.	TRBJ1-1	CASMRATTEAFF	TGTGCCAGCATGAGGGCGACGACTGAAGCTTTCTTT
.	TRBV7-2	.	TRBJ2-7	CASSLGRLGEQYF	TGTGCCAGCAGCTTAGGACGGCTCGGGGAGCAGTACTTC
.	TRBV7-9	.	TRBJ1-5	CASSLWQGSNQPQHF	TGTGCCAGCAGCTTATGGCAGGGAAGCAATCAGCCCCAGCATTTT
TRBD1	TRBV28	.	TRBJ1-1	CASSPGTGPAEAFF	TGTGCCAGCAGCCCCGGGACAGGGCCAGCTGAAGCTTTCTTT
TRBD1	TRBV4-2	.	TRBJ2-3	CASSQDGDSLTDTQYF	TGTGCCAGCAGCCAAGATGGGGACAGTCTCACAGATACGCAGTATTTT
TRBD1	TRBV10-3	.	TRBJ1-2	CAISESGGRGYGYTF	TGTGCCATCAGTGAGTCAGGGGGCCGGGGGTATGGCTACACCTTC
.	TRBV28	.	TRBJ2-1	CASSVGTGPYNEQFF	TGTGCCAGCAGTGTTGGCACAGGGCCCTACAATGAGCAGTTCTTC
TRBD1	TRBV18	once	TRBJ1-2	CASSPGQGRYGYTF	TGTGCCAGCTCACCGGGACAGGGACGCTATGGCTACACCTTC
TRBD1	TRBV5-4	.	TRBJ2-5	CASSPGQQETQYF	TGTGCCAGCAGCCCGGGACAGCAAGAGACCCAGTACTTC
.	TRBV30	.	TRBJ2-7	CAWSVHSYEQYF	TGTGCCTGGAGTGTCCACAGCTACGAGCAGTACTTC
.	TRBV19	.	TRBJ1-2	CASSILQGSGYTF	TGTGCCAGTAGTATTTTACAGGGAAGCGGCTACACCTTC
TRBD1	TRBV7-7	.	TRBJ2-7	CASSPQGAGEQYF	TGTGCTAGCAGCCCGCAGGGGGCTGGGGAGCAGTACTTC
.	TRBV16	.	TRBJ2-5	CASRQQGWETQYF	TGTGCCAGCAGGCAACAGGGTTGGGAGACCCAGTACTTC
TRBD2	TRBV7-3	.	TRBJ2-3	CASSPRGGDTDTQYF	TGTGCCAGCAGTCCCCGGGGGGGGGATACAGATACGCAGTATTTT
.	TRBV6-5	once	TRBJ2-7	CATRSLASREQYF	TGTGCCACCCGATCGCTAGCTTCAAGAGAGCAGTACTTC
.	TRBV5-1	.	TRBJ1-1	CASIRDPGSNTEAFF	TGCGCCAGCATCCGGGACCCCGGGAGCAACACTGAAGCTTTCTTT
.	TRBV7-8	.	TRBJ2-7	CASSPELTSYEQYF	TGTGCCAGCAGCCCCGAGTTGACTTCCTACGAGCAGTACTTC
.	TRBV5-1	.	TRBJ2-1	CASSFQGGLWGSGEQFF	TGCGCCAGCAGCTTTCAGGGAGGACTCTGGGGGTCGGGTGAGCAGTTCTTC
TRBD2	TRBV28	.	TRBJ2-7	CASTPLGTSGSYEQYF	TGTGCCAGCACTCCCCTCGGGACTAGCGGATCCTACGAGCAGTACTTC
TRBD1	TRBV6-5	.	TRBJ2-1	CASRLGQGGYNEQFF	TGTGCCAGCAGATTGGGACAGGGAGGGTACAATGAGCAGTTCTTC
.	TRBV7-9	.	TRBJ2-1	CASSPRLAASSYNEQFF	TGTGCCAGCAGCCCGCGACTGGCGGCGAGCTCCTACAATGAGCAGTTCTTC
TRBD2	TRBV28	.	TRBJ2-1	CASTDTSGRVNEQFF	TGTGCCAGCACCGATACTAGCGGGAGAGTCAATGAGCAGTTCTTC
TRBD1	TRBV10-3	.	TRBJ2-3	CAIKRTGGSEDTQYF	TGTGCCATCAAACGGACAGGGGGATCTGAAGATACGCAGTATTTT
TRBD1	TRBV5-1	.	TRBJ2-7	CASSRTGGASYEQYF	TGCGCCAGCAGCAGAACAGGGGGCGCTTCCTACGAGCAGTACTTC
.	TRBV7-6	few	TRBJ1-6	CASSPVGGNSPLHF	TGTGCCAGCAGCCCGGTGGGGGGGAATTCACCCCTCCACTTT
.	TRBV20-1	.	TRBJ1-6	CSAIDNSPLHF	TGCAGTGCAATAGATAATTCACCCCTCCACTTT
.	TRBV19	.	TRBJ1-5	CASSIVGARSNQPQHF	TGTGCCAGTAGTATAGTAGGGGCGCGAAGCAATCAGCCCCAGCATTTT
.	TRBV11-1	.	TRBJ2-7	CASSQRRDGNYEQYF	TGTGCCAGCAGCCAGAGGAGGGACGGAAACTACGAGCAGTACTTC
TRBD2	TRBV3-1/TRBV3-2	.	TRBJ2-1	CASSQEPSGRSGQQFF	TGTGCCAGCAGCCAAGAGCCTAGCGGGAGAAGTGGGCAGCAGTTCTTC
.	TRBV30	.	TRBJ2-2	CAWSVRQLNTGELFF	TGTGCCTGGAGTGTACGACAGCTGAACACCGGGGAGCTGTTTTTT
.	TRBV5-6	.	TRBJ1-5	CADEAGVGISNQPQHF	TGTGCCGATGAAGCGGGGGTGGGGATAAGCAATCAGCCCCAGCATTTT
TRBD1	TRBV7-8	once	TRBJ2-1	CASSLAPTGGHNEQFF	TGTGCCAGCAGCTTAGCGCCGACAGGGGGCCACAATGAGCAGTTCTTC
.	TRBV10-2	.	TRBJ1-2	CASSESQGQVYGYTF	TGCGCCAGCAGTGAGTCCCAGGGACAAGTCTATGGCTACACCTTC
.	TRBV27	.	TRBJ1-5	CASSLGTTNQPQHF	TGTGCCAGCAGTTTGGGGACAACAAATCAGCCCCAGCATTTT
TRBD2	TRBV24-1	.	TRBJ2-1	CATSDWRTSGRAGEQFF	TGTGCCACCAGTGATTGGCGGACTAGCGGGAGGGCGGGTGAGCAGTTCTTC
.	TRBV30	.	TRBJ2-1	CAWSVHQVPYNEQFF	TGTGCCTGGAGTGTACATCAGGTCCCCTACAATGAGCAGTTCTTC
.	TRBV24-1	.	TRBJ2-3	CATSREGGTDTQYF	TGTGCCACCAGTCGTGAAGGGGGCACAGATACGCAGTATTTT
.	TRBV28	.	TRBJ1-1	CASGQVLGTEAFF	TGTGCCAGCGGCCAGGTCCTTGGGACTGAAGCTTTCTTT
TRBD2	TRBV6-6	.	TRBJ2-1	CASSYLGLAGDEQFF	TGTGCCAGCAGTTACCTCGGACTAGCGGGAGATGAGCAGTTCTTC
TRBD1	TRBV27	once	TRBJ2-7	CASRSQGAGVYEQYF	TGTGCCAGCAGGTCACAGGGGGCGGGGGTCTACGAGCAGTACTTC
TRBD1	TRBV7-6	.	TRBJ2-3	CASTFRDRSTDTQYF	TGTGCCAGCACCTTCCGGGACAGGAGCACAGATACGCAGTATTTT
TRBD1	TRBV3-1/TRBV3-2	.	TRBJ1-6	CASSQGQGVNSPLHF	TGTGCCAGCAGCCAAGGACAGGGGGTGAATTCACCCCTCCACTTT